This T cell receptor (beta chain) was identified during a study of T cell repertoires in cytomegalovirus infection. Of note for this clonotype: Its specificity is not known.

TCRdb used MiXCR to reprocess the reads, holding one entry per CDR3 protein. The data show about 700,000 distinct CDR3 sequences, 30% to 40% seen once. Sequencing was performed on cultured PBMCs, taken from culture after CMV antigen stimulation. This clonotype was obtained from a human donor in good health (CMV status not recorded). Some clones in this sample may be carry-over from other donors' samples.

The CDR3 region is CASASLGQRYEQYF. The CDR3 DNA is TGTGCTAGTGCCTCATTGGGGCAGAGATACGAGCAGTACTTC. The chain couples TRBV12-5 to TRBJ2-7, with D perhaps matching TRBD1 (5 bases). Trimming cost V 7 bases and J 4 bases, with 17 bases left between them. Germline CDR1 and CDR2: LGHNT and FRNRAP. The CDR3 loop spans 14 amino acids.